The 23 T cell receptor beta chains listed next were all sequenced from one sample in a study of blood T cell repertoires in COVID-19. TCRdb's copy holds only in-frame clones and misses some; the assay was immunoSEQ multiplex PCR. The data show about 12,000 clones, around 85% seen once. Source material: peripheral blood. These receptors all come from a human donor in a cohort sampled during active COVID-19.

In this sample, this clone turned up once. The chain is built from TRBV30 and TRBJ1-6; 8 bases agree with TRBD1. CDR1 is GTSNPN and CDR2 is SVGIG in the germline V gene (reference sequence). This CDR3 contains 15 residues. Trimming at V came to 2 bases and at J to 7 bases, leaving 7 bases not matched to a gene. The CDR3, as DNA: TGTGCCTGGAGTAGACAGGGGCTAGGGAATTCACCCCTCCACTTT. This encodes CAWSRQGLGNSPLHF.

V gene TRBV19 combines with J gene TRBJ2-7, with TRBD2 matching 10 bases. Germline V gene lookup returns CDR1 LNHDA and CDR2 SQIVND (reference sequence). V shed 4 bases, J shed 2 bases, and the junction held 5 bases outside the gene matches. The CDR3 sequence is 15 residues long. The CDR3 region has the DNA TGTGCCAGTAGTAACCTAGCGGGGGCCGCCTACGAGCAGTACTTC. Translation gives CASSNLAGAAYEQYF.

The CDR3 region has the DNA TGTGCCAGCAGTCCGACACCTGGGTGGAACACTGAAGCTTTCTTT. Its translation: CASSPTPGWNTEAFF. V usage is TRBV28 and J usage is TRBJ1-1; the D is unclear. Trimming left V 5 bases short and J 1 base short, with 14 bases between. Germline CDR1 reads MDHEN; CDR2 reads SYDVKM. CDR3 length: 15 amino acids.

The V and J genes are TRBV3-1 (or the pseudogene TRBV3-2) and TRBJ2-7, with unresolved D. The V gene lost 1 base and the J gene lost 3 bases, with 4 bases spanning the gap. CDR1 and CDR2 (germline): LGHDT, YNNKEL (reference sequence). This CDR3 comprises 12 residues. The CDR3 DNA is TGTGCCAGCAGCCAAGTATACTACGAGCAGTACTTC. Translated, it gives CASSQVYYEQYF.

The gene calls are TRBV5-1 and TRBJ1-1, with 8 bases lining up with TRBD1. Germline loops: CDR1 SGHRS, CDR2 YFSETQ. CDR3 size: 14 residues. The trim removed 4 bases at V and 1 base at J, leaving 3 bases unmatched. The CDR3 sequence is CASSQDRGNTEAFF. CDR3 DNA sequence: TGCGCCAGCAGCCAAGACAGGGGGAACACTGAAGCTTTCTTT.

Here the CDR3 reads CASSVGNSYEQYF. The CDR3 DNA is TGTGCCAGCAGCGTGGGCAACTCCTACGAGCAGTACTTC. The V call is TRBV9, the J call TRBJ2-7; the D is unclear. CDR3 length equals 13 residues. The germline gives CDR1 SGDLS, CDR2 YYNGEE. V lost 2 bases to trimming and J lost 0 bases, with 6 bases between them.

The V and J genes are TRBV7-2 and TRBJ2-5, with 12 bases matching TRBD2. Unmatched junction bases numbered 0, after V lost 2 bases and J lost 5 bases. Per the germline V gene, CDR1 is SGHTA and CDR2 is FQGNSA. The CDR3 has 14 residues. CDR3 region: CASSLTSGGETQYF. The CDR3, as DNA: TGTGCCAGCAGCTTAACTAGCGGGGGGGAGACCCAGTACTTC.

J is TRBJ1-5 and V is TRBV6-1; TRBD1 aligns across 9 bases. V lost 1 base to trimming and J lost 4 bases; unmatched junction nucleotides: 8. Germline V gives CDR1 MNHNS, CDR2 SASEGT. This CDR3 has 17 amino acids. Here the CDR3 reads CASSEVLGQGDNQPQHF. CDR3 DNA: TGTGCCAGCAGTGAAGTATTGGGACAGGGTGATAATCAGCCCCAGCATTTT.

CDR3 in DNA: TGTGCCTGGAGTTCGGGGTACACTGAAGCTTTCTTT. This encodes CAWSSGYTEAFF. The genes are TRBV30 and TRBJ1-1; D is unclear. V gave up 2 bases and J gave up 3 bases, with 7 bases separating them. This CDR3 has 12 residues. The V gene's germline CDR1 is GTSNPN and CDR2 SVGIG (reference sequence).

The chain couples TRBV7-8 to TRBJ1-1; 9 nucleotides agree with TRBD1. The V gene end was trimmed by 1 base and the J gene end by 5 bases; junction bases not matched to a gene: 8. The CDR3 runs 16 residues. Germline CDR1 is SGHVS and CDR2 is FQNEAQ. CDR3 sequence (DNA): TGTGCCAGCAGCTTAGTCACGGGACAGGGTATAACTGAAGCTTTCTTT. Its protein product is CASSLVTGQGITEAFF.

The chain couples TRBV28 to TRBJ1-5, with 11 bases identical to TRBD1. The CDR3 is 16 residues long. The germline gives CDR1 MDHEN, CDR2 SYDVKM. J was trimmed by 4 bases and V by 6 bases; bases with no gene match: 8. CDR3: CASRQNRDRGNQPQHF. The CDR3 nucleotides are TGTGCCAGCAGGCAAAACCGGGACAGGGGGAATCAGCCCCAGCATTTT.

V usage is TRBV7-8 and J usage is TRBJ2-5; 12 nucleotides line up with TRBD2. Germline CDR1 and CDR2: SGHVS and FQNEAQ. After removal of 4 bases from V and 3 bases from J, the junction contained 3 bases not matched to a gene. This CDR3 has 15 amino acids. The chain's CDR3 is CASSWGLAGEETQYF. The DNA of the CDR3 is TGTGCCAGCAGCTGGGGACTAGCGGGCGAAGAGACCCAGTACTTC.

This chain uses TRBV7-3 with TRBJ2-7, with TRBD1 as a possible D gene (5 bases). The CDR3 is 12 residues long. Between the trimmed V and J ends, which lost 4 bases and 9 bases, there was a span of 13 bases. Looked up from germline, CDR1 is SGHTA and CDR2 is FQGTGA. CDR3: CASSSGQGRQYF. The CDR3, as DNA: TGTGCCAGCAGCTCCGGACAAGGTCGGCAGTACTTC.

The chain recombines TRBV6-2 or TRBV6-3 with TRBJ2-1, with a tentative D call TRBD1 (5 bases). The V gene lost 4 bases and the J gene lost 15 bases, with 22 bases spanning the gap. Germline V gene sequence: CDR1 MNHEY, CDR2 SVGEGT. The CDR3 contains 14 residues. The DNA for the CDR3 is TGTGCCAGCAGTTCCTCGGATATCAGGGTTATTCGGTTCTTC. It translates to CASSSSDIRVIRFF.

This chain connects TRBV3-1 (or the pseudogene TRBV3-2) to TRBJ2-5; weak D call: TRBD2 (6 bases). The ends were cut back, 5 bases at V and 5 bases at J, with 18 bases in the middle. Germline V gene lookup returns CDR1 LGHDT and CDR2 YNNKEL (reference sequence). The CDR3 length is 15 residues. CDR3 sequence: CASSSSPWRGETQYF. As DNA, the CDR3 is TGTGCCAGCAGCTCATCACCGTGGAGGGGCGAGACCCAGTACTTC.

This sequence joins TRBV2 and TRBJ2-3; 8 positions agree with TRBD2. Germline CDR1 and CDR2: SNHLY and FYNNEI. V lost 5 bases, J lost 0 bases, and 4 bases stayed unmatched. This CDR3 is 15 amino acids long. The CDR3 loop is CASSSSSGSTDTQYF. Here the CDR3 DNA reads TGTGCCAGCAGTAGCTCTAGCGGGAGCACAGATACGCAGTATTTT.

This clone is a singleton in its sample. The chain links TRBV4-2 to TRBJ1-3; 7 nucleotides match TRBD1. V lost 4 bases, J lost 0 bases, and 3 bases stayed unmatched. Germline lookup yields CDR1 LGHNA and CDR2 YNFKEQ. The CDR3 covers 15 residues. DNA for the CDR3: TGTGCCAGCAGCCCCCAGGGGGTCTCTGGAAACACCATATATTTT. Residues: CASSPQGVSGNTIYF.

This rearrangement joins TRBV5-6 to TRBJ2-2; 7 bases are a match to TRBD1. J gave up 3 bases and V 2 bases, and 10 bases lay outside the gene matches. CDR3 length equals 17 residues. The V gene's germline CDR1 is SGHDT and CDR2 YYEEEE. CDR3 DNA: TGTGCCAGCAGCTTCTGGGCTAGACAGGGAGACACCGGGGAGCTGTTTTTT. It translates to CASSFWARQGDTGELFF.

The CDR3 region is CASQEVFSYEQYF. CDR3 DNA sequence: TGTGCCAGCCAGGAGGTTTTTTCCTACGAGCAGTACTTC. This chain uses TRBV2 with TRBJ2-7; TRBD2 might be the D (5 bases). Per germline, CDR1 SNHLY and CDR2 FYNNEI. This CDR3 comprises 13 residues. V gave up 8 bases and J gave up 1 base, with 12 bases separating them.

This rearrangement joins TRBV18 to TRBJ1-1; the match to TRBD1 covers 9 bases. Unmatched junction bases numbered 8, after V lost 4 bases and J lost 5 bases. The CDR3 sequence is 15 residues long. Germline V gene data show CDR1 as KGHSH and CDR2 as LQKENI. The DNA for the CDR3 is TGTGCCAGCTCACTACGACAGGGGGAAGAAACTGAAGCTTTCTTT. It is translated as CASSLRQGEETEAFF.

The chain recombines TRBV29-1 with TRBJ2-7, with 10 nucleotides matching TRBD1. Trimming at V came to 3 bases and at J to 7 bases, leaving 3 bases not matched to a gene. The CDR3 is 12 amino acids. The germline gives CDR1 SQVTM, CDR2 ANQGSEA. CDR3 protein: CSVETGGDEQYF. In DNA, the CDR3 is TGCAGCGTTGAGACAGGGGGCGATGAGCAGTACTTC.

The rearrangement uses TRBV30 and TRBJ2-7; 10 bases align to TRBD1. Germline CDR1 reads GTSNPN; CDR2 reads SVGIG (reference sequence). After removal of 2 bases from V and 3 bases from J, the junction contained 7 bases not matched to a gene. CDR3 length: 15 amino acids. The CDR3 protein is CAWSRGQGIVYEQYF. DNA for the CDR3: TGTGCCTGGAGTAGGGGACAGGGGATAGTCTACGAGCAGTACTTC.

V gene TRBV28 combines with J gene TRBJ1-1, with D possibly TRBD1 on 6 matching bases. This CDR3 has 13 residues. Germline CDR1 is MDHEN and CDR2 is SYDVKM. Trimming pared 6 bases from V and 1 base from J, leaving 9 bases between. The CDR3: CASSVDRNTEAFF. The DNA for the CDR3 is TGTGCCAGCAGCGTGGACAGGAACACTGAAGCTTTCTTT. The variable domain in full, completed from reference TRBV28 and TRBJ1-1, reads DVKVTQSSRYLVKRTGEKVFLECVQDMDHENMFWYRQDPGLGLRLIYFSYDVKMKEKGDIPEGYSVSREKKERFSLILESASTNQTSMYLCASSVDRNTEAFFGQGTRLTVV.